This record covers a single T cell receptor (beta chain). This clone was counted between two and nine times. Its antigen remains unidentified. The input lacks base qualities; no much larger clone sits a single base away. In total, approximately 700 healthy bone marrow donors made up the cohort. All cohort members were sampled while nominally healthy, although unrecorded immune exposures were likely present. The donor tested CMV seronegative, placing the donor among the 350 or so seronegative members of the cohort. A peripheral blood sample was collected from each donor, and TCR beta sequencing was performed on peripheral blood mononuclear cells. Genomic DNA was extracted from the blood cell samples with the Qiagen DNeasy Blood Extraction Kit. Reading from cysteine to phenylalanine, the CDR3 counts 13 amino acids. The DNA shown is the 39-base CDR3, in frame from base 1. CDR1 GTSNPN and CDR2 SVGIG are derived from the germline V gene (reference sequence). V was cut back by 2 bases and J by 4 bases, leaving a gap of 9 bases between them.

This specimen comes from a study of cytomegalovirus exposure and HLA in healthy donors (dated by TCRdb to the late 2010s). About the full investigation: An earlier analysis of 550 to 700 of the donors reported approximately 300 Gb of sequence data and 117 million unique TCR beta sequences from about 180 million T cells. An early release covering roughly 640 HLA-typed donors comprised approximately 300 gigabases of sequencing data and about 90 million unique TCR sequences. Of the approximately 400 genotyped donors, more than 75% were placed in the genetic ancestry cluster associated with self-reported Caucasian donors. The aim of the study was to test whether cataloging public T cell receptors could identify signatures of past pathogen exposure. The T cell repertoires of roughly 660 subjects were profiled by immunosequencing and related to cytomegalovirus serostatus. In addition to the first cohort of 666 subjects, a separate validation cohort of 100 to 150 different subjects was used. To predict cytomegalovirus infection status, the study combined high-throughput TCR immunosequencing, statistical association of individual TCRs with disease status, and machine learning. To study patterns of TCR occurrence, a later analysis re-analyzed previously published TCR beta repertoires from around 700 donors and added high-resolution HLA genotyping. The later analysis used no new phenotypic data to find candidate immune exposures, relying instead on TCR beta sequences and their occurrence across donors. An earlier analysis of more than 450 of the donors used high-throughput TCR beta sequencing to judge whether each TCR beta V gene segment behaved as functional or pseudogenic. Donor age, sex, ethnicity and CMV serostatus were compiled alongside the repertoire data. In a later genetic analysis, genome-wide SNP genotypes for about 55% of the 666 donors were used, and that subset was treated as a discovery cohort. Every repertoire in the discovery cohort had been generated on one and the same sequencing platform. HLA typing included class I and class II loci at four-digit resolution. Typing coverage differed by locus: A, B, C, DRB1 and DQB1 were typed in about 620-630 donors, DQA1 in around 500, DPA1 in approximately 600, and DPB1 in 400 to 480. Because of strong linkage in the cohort, five DR-DQ haplotypes were treated as single units for association and clustering. Among 300 to 500 genotyped donors of the cohort, an average of approximately 240,000 unique TCR beta nucleotide sequences was sequenced per donor, of which about 19% were non-productive. The investigation overall reported the following: Because counts were too low, around 18 rarely observed V segments, including chromosome 9 orphons, were left out of the earlier analysis of some 640 of the donors. Because HLA typing was missing for some donors at each locus, association tests included only the typed subset. Several of the top co-occurrence clusters appeared to be linked to parvovirus B19, influenza, CMV and Epstein-Barr virus, according to a later analysis. Most TCR sequences were observed very rarely across donors, whereas some public TCRs were present in many individuals. In a later analysis, HLA-associated TCR beta chains were found to be more clonally expanded and to have lower generation probabilities than equally common non-associated chains. Some IMGT-functional V segments, including TRBV6-2 and TRBV6-3, could not be told apart with the 87-base-pair reads, so those segments were excluded. A few of the identified cytomegalovirus-associated TCR beta chains were confirmed in vitro to be specific for cytomegalovirus antigens. Linkage disequilibrium might explain the correlated functional status among segregating V segments, but an unknown experimental factor could not be excluded. The classifier was reported to diagnose cytomegalovirus status with high specificity and sensitivity in both the original and validation cohorts. A later genetic analysis associated a missense DCLRE1C variant with V-gene and J-gene trimming of TCR beta chains, and an independent cohort replicated the association. Compared with the approximately 670-donor mean, donors in an Asian-associated ancestry cluster had fewer N-insertions in productive TCRs, according to a later genetic analysis. Sequencing depth was assumed to be roughly uniform across donors in the presence/absence analyses, though that assumption may not hold. A later analysis found that most CMV-associated TCR beta chains appeared HLA-restricted, with HLA associations seemingly driven largely by CMV exposure. CMV serostatus was the only immune exposure information available for the cohort. In a later analysis, TCR association rates were found to vary across HLA loci, with the most associated TCRs seen for DRB1 alleles and the fewest for HLA-C alleles. According to the authors, the approach could potentially be generalized to other disease states and immunological phenotypes. Broadly in line with IMGT annotations, most TCR beta V segments showed up in productive rearrangements about 87% or about 30% of the time in an earlier analysis of 587 of the donors. This cohort had only TCR beta chains sequenced, and the lack of alpha or paired-chain data limited which features could be detected. A cluster of highly shared sequence variants was judged likely to represent a technical artifact of the sequencing pipeline. A further reported finding was that TCR beta sequences accurately predicted the HLA-A and HLA-B alleles for most subjects in the first cohort. In a later analysis, some 17,000 TCR beta sequences were associated with specific HLA alleles at a false discovery rate of 0.05. Assigning TCR associations to individual alleles was difficult when HLA alleles, especially DR and DQ, strongly co-occurred. A total of about 180 TCR beta chains were listed by the study as associated with cytomegalovirus.

The library was produced with the immunoSEQ multiplex PCR assay. For the multiplex PCR, a mixture combining 60 forward primers for TCR Vbeta segments and 13 reverse primers for TCR Jbeta segments was used. The CDR3 region of rearranged TCR beta genes was amplified from genomic DNA by a multiplex PCR assay. Amplified TCR beta libraries were sequenced as 87-base-pair reads on the Illumina HiSeq System. The authors' pipeline ran thus. In a later analysis, approximately 74 million unique TCR beta chains were counted across the 500 to 850 repertoires, and roughly 10 million of these chains were shared by at least two donors. Raw reads were error-corrected and collapsed into unique sequences with a nearest-neighbor algorithm that merged closely related sequences to remove PCR and sequencing errors. Alignment of CDR3 sequences to IMGT reference sequences was used to assign V, D and J gene segments. Each retained sequence needed at least a six-nucleotide match to both a V gene segment and a J gene segment. Rearrangements were called productive when the CDR3 lacked stop codons and stayed in frame with V and J; all others were non-productive. Following IMGT convention, CDR3 was defined as the stretch from the second conserved V-encoded cysteine to the conserved J-encoded phenylalanine. In an earlier analysis of roughly 580 of the donors, sequences lacking an unambiguous match to a single V gene segment were excluded. In an earlier analysis of several hundred of the donors, a V segment was called functional when productive rearrangements were above 56.7%, and segregating when the standard deviation between donors exceeded 5%. To diagnose cytomegalovirus status from the catalog of TCR beta chain sequences, a statistical classification framework was built. In a later analysis, TCR nucleotide sequences were compared against IMGT/GENE-DB human TR gene sequences so that V and J genes could be assigned. In a later analysis, CDR3 sequences and most-parsimonious VDJ recombination scenarios were assigned using the TCRdist pipeline. In a later analysis, each TCR beta chain was defined by its CDR3 amino acid sequence together with its V-gene family, and reads without a unique V-gene family were excluded. To address suspected cross-contamination and a sequencing artifact, a later analysis removed 450 to 700 highly shared, low-generation-probability nucleotide sequences. In a later analysis, a clonal expansion index for each public chain was calculated from normalized within-repertoire ranks of inferred template counts. A later analysis computed generation probabilities with a VDJ recombination model fitted to out-of-frame rearrangements, and checked the results against IGoR. In a later analysis, hypergeometric tests were used to score TCR-TCR, TCR-HLA and TCR-CMV co-occurrence, with a repertoire-size bias correction applied to TCR pairs. In a later analysis, false discovery rates were estimated by permuting HLA or CMV assignments 20 times. In a later analysis, co-occurring TCRs were grouped using DBSCAN, and TCRdist sequence similarity was added for clustering within HLA-allele-positive subsets. Co-occurrence clustering excluded repertoires with fewer than 30,000 or more than 120,000 public chains, plus five with anomalous nucleotide sharing. The table comes from immuneACCESS by way of TCRdb, which keeps in-frame sequences with V and J called. Part of the clones is missing from these tables; in studies checked, under half for an unresolved V gene and the rest for unknown reasons. For V, J and clone size, that table is used; D and trimming come from the DNA. Present in this sample are 75,000 to 100,000 clones, about 77% of which were seen just once. Roughly 3.2% of the sample is held by the ten biggest clonotypes.

Material: PBMCs. Recombination connected TRBV30 to TRBJ1-3; the D gene is perhaps TRBD1, on 5 matching bases. The clonotype comes from a man in his forties in good health and CMV-seronegative. The CDR3 in this case is CAWSLGVGNTIYF. The nucleotide sequence reads as follows: TGTGCCTGGAGTTTAGGGGTCGGAAACACCATATATTTT.